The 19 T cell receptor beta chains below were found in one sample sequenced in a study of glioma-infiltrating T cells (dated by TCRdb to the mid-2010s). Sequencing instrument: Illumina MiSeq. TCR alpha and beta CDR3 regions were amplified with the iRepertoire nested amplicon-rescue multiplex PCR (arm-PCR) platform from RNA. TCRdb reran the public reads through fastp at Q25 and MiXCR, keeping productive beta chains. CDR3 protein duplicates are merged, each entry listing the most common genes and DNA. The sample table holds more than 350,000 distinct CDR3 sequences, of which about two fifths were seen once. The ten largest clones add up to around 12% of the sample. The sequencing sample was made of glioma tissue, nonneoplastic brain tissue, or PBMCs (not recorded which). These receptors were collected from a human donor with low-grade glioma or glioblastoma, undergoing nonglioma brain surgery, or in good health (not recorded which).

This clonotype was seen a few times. The CDR3 is CASSLAENEQFF. CDR3 nucleotide sequence: TGTGCCAGCAGCTTAGCGGAAAATGAGCAGTTCTTC. The chain joins TRBV7-2 to TRBJ2-1; D not certain. In germline, CDR1 is SGHTA, CDR2 FQGNSA. V gave up 0 bases and J gave up 7 bases, with 4 bases separating them. This CDR3 has 12 amino acids.

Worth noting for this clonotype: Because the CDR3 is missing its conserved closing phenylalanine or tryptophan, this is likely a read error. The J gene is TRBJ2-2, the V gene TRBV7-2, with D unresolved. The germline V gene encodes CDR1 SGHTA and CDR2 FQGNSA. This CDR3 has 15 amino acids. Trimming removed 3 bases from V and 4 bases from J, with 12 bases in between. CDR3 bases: TGTGCCAGCAGCTTCGACGGGCCTCCCACCGGGGAGCTGTTTCTT. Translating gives CASSFDGPPTGELFL.

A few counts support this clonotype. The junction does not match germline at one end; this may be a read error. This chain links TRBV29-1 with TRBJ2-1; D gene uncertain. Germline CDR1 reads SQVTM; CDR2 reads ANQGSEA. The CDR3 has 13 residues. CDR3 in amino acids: CSVEQGLLNEQFF. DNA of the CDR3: TGCAGCGTTGAACAAGGCCTCTTGAATGAGCAGTTCTTT.

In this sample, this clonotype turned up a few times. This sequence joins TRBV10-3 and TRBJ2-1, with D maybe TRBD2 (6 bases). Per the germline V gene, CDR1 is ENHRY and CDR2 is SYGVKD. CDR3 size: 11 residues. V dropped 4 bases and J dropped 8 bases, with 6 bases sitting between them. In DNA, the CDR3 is TGTGCCATCAGTGGCGGGGATGAGCAGTTCTTC. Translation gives CAISGGDEQFF.

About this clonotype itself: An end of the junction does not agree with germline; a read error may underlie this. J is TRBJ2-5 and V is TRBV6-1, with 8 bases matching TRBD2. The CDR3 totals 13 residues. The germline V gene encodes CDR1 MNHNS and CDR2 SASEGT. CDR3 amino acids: CAGGGGLIATQYF. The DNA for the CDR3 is TGCGCCGGAGGCGGGGGGCTGATCGCGACCCAGTACTTC.

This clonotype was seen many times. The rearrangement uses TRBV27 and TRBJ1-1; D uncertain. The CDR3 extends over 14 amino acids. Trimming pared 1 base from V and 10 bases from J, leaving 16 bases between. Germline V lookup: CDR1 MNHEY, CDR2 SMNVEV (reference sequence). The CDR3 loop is CASSLLPHDRGAFF. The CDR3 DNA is TGTGCCAGCAGTTTATTGCCCCACGATAGAGGAGCTTTCTTT.

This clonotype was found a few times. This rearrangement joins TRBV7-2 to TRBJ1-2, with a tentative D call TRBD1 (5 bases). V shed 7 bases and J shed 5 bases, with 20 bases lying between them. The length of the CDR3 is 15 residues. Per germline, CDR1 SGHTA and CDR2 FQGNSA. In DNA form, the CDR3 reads TGTGCCAGCAACATAGGGGCCCAGGCCTTTTATGGCTACACCTTC. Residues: CASNIGAQAFYGYTF.

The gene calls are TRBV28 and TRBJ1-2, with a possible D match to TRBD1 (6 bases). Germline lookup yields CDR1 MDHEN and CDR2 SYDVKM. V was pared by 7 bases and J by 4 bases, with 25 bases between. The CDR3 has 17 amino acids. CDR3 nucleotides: TGTGCCAGCACCCTTCGGTTGGGGGGGGCGTTCGCCTATGGCTACACCTTC. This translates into CASTLRLGGAFAYGYTF.

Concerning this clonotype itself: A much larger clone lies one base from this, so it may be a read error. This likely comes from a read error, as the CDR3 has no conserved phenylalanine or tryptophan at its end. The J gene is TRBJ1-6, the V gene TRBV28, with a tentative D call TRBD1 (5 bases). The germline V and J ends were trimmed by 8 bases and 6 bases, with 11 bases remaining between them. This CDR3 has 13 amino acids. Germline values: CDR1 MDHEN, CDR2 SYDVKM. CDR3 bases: TGTGCCAGCCTAGGACATTTTAATTCACCCCTCCACCTT. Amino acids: CASLGHFNSPLHL.

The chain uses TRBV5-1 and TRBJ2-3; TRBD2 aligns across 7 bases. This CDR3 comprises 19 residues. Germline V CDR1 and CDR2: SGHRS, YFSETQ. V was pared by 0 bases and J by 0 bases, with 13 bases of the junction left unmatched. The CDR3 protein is CASSLEVSGLKSSTDTQYF. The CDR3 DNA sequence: TGCGCCAGCAGCTTGGAGGTTAGCGGGTTAAAATCTAGCACAGATACGCAGTATTTT.

As DNA, the CDR3 is TGTGCCAGCGGCCCCGGGACTTCCCCCTCCATCAATGAGCAGTTCTTC. Amino acid sequence: CASGPGTSPSINEQFF. The chain is built from TRBV11-3 and TRBJ2-1; TRBD2 might be the D (6 bases). The CDR3 runs 16 residues. V lost 8 bases, J lost 6 bases, and 23 bases lay in between. Germline loops: CDR1 SGHNT, CDR2 YENEEA.

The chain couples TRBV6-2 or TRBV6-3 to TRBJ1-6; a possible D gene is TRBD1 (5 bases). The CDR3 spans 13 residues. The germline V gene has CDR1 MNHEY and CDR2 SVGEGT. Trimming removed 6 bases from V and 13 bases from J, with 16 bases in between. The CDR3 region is CASSRDGNQPLHF. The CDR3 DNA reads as TGTGCCAGCAGCCGGGACGGCAATCAGCCCCTCCACTTT.

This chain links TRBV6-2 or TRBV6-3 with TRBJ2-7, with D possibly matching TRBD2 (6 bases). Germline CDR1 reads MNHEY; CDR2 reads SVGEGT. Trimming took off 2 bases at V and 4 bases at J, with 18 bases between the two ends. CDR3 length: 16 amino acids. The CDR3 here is CASSYRYLSSGYEQYF. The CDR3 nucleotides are TGTGCCAGCAGTTACCGATACCTTAGTAGCGGTTACGAGCAGTACTTC.

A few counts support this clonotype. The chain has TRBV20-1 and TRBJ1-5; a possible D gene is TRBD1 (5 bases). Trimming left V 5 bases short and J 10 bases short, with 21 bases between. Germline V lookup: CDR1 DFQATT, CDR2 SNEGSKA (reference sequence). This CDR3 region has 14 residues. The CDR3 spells CSAWDSRLGSPQHF. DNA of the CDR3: TGCAGTGCTTGGGACTCCCGTTTAGGAAGCCCCCAGCATTTT.

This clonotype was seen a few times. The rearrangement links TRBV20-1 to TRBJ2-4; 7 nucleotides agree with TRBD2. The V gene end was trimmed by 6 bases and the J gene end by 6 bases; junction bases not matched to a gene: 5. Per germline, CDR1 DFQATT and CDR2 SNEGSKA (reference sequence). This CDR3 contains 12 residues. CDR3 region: CSAGGRGNIQYF. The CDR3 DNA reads TGCAGTGCCGGGGGGAGGGGAAACATTCAGTACTTC.

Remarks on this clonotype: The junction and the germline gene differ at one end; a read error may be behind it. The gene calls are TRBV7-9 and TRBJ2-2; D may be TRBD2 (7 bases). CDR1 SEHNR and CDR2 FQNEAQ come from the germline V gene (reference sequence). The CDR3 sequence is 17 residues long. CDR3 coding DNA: TGCGCCAGCAGCCACGCCGGAGGGGGGGATAGCACCGGGGAGCTGTTTTTT. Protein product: CASSHAGGGDSTGELFF.

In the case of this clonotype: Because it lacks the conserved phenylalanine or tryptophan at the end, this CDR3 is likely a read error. The CDR3 reads CASSLLENHRYEQYL. The CDR3 DNA sequence: TGCGCCAGCAGCTTGTTGGAGAACCACAGGTACGAGCAGTACCTC. V gene TRBV5-1 combines with J gene TRBJ2-7; D perhaps matches TRBD1 (5 bases). The ends were cut back, 1 base at V and 4 bases at J, with 15 bases in the middle. This CDR3 has 15 residues. Per germline, CDR1 SGHRS and CDR2 YFSETQ.

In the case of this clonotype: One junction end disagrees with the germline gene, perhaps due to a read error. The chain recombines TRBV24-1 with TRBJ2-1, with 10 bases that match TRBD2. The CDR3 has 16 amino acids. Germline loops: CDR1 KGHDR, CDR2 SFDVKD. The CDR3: CATSDPSGRSYNEQSF. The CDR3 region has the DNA TGTGCCACCAGTGACCCTAGCGGGAGAAGTTACAATGAGCAGTCCTTC.

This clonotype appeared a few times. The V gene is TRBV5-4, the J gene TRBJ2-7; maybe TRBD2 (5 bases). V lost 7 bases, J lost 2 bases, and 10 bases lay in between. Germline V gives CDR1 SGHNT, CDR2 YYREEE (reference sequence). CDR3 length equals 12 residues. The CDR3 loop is CASHSGTYEQYF. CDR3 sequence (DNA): TGTGCCAGCCATTCGGGAACCTACGAGCAGTACTTC.